Listed here is a single T cell receptor beta chain. This sample is part of a study of cytomegalovirus exposure and HLA in healthy donors. The germline CDR1 and CDR2 sequences are SGHDN and FVKESK. This CDR3 region has 16 residues. V gave up 0 bases and J gave up 5 bases, with 16 bases separating them. Profiling relied on immunoSEQ multiplex PCR, and the TCRdb table lists in-frame clones only, not all of them. The table includes approximately 180,000 clones, about 84% detected once. Sequences were obtained from PBMCs. This chain links TRBV14 with TRBJ2-5, with a possible D match to TRBD2 (5 bases). This TCR came from a woman aged 18-30 years in good health and CMV-seronegative. The CDR3 DNA is TGTGCCAGCAGCCAAGATCTTCGAGCGGTCGGTGAGACCCAGTACTTC. Translation gives CASSQDLRAVGETQYF. Based on the CDR3 plus reference TRBV14 and TRBJ2-5, the full variable domain is EAGVTQFPSHSVIEKGQTVTLRCDPISGHDNLYWYRRVMGKEIKFLLHFVKESKQDESGMPNNRFLAERTGGTYSTLKVQPAELEDSGVYFCASSQDLRAVGETQYFGPGTRLLVL.